This T cell receptor (beta chain) came from a study of cytomegalovirus exposure and HLA in healthy donors. CDR1 is MDHEN and CDR2 is SYDVKM in the germline V gene. This CDR3 spans 13 amino acids. Trimming removed 3 bases from V and 12 bases from J, with 14 bases in between. The PCR ran on 60 Vbeta and 13 Jbeta primers. TCRdb keeps only in-frame clones here, not all; method: immunoSEQ multiplex PCR. The table lists approximately 110,000 clones. The V and J genes are TRBV28 and TRBJ2-2; maybe TRBD1 (7 bases). This sequence originates from a man aged 18 to 35 in good health and CMV-seronegative. The material sequenced was PBMCs. CDR3 sequence: CASSFQPGGKLFF. The CDR3 DNA follows: TGTGCCAGCAGTTTCCAACCAGGGGGGAAGCTGTTTTTT.